The rows below give T cell receptor beta chains drawn from one sample of a study of shared clonotypes between healthy human individuals. Repertoires were generated with immunoSEQ multiplex PCR, while TCRdb's copy carries only in-frame clones and drops some. This table has millions of clones, around nine tenths appearing once. Sequencing was done on a sample of naive CD4+ T cells sorted from blood. Every receptor here comes from a man between 18 and 29 years old in good health. Each CDR3 is given with its conserved first and last residue. A D gene is named only where the DNA matches it firmly. Expanded clones are given a class, and other clones once, few, many or no size at all.

TRBV30,NA,TRBJ1-4,NA,TGTGCCTGGAGTGTACGGCCTAATGAAAAACTGTTTTTT,CAWSVRPNEKLFF
TRBV5-1,NA,TRBJ2-5,NA,TGCGCCAGCAGCAAAGGGTTTGACCAAGAGACCCAGTACTTC,CASSKGFDQETQYF
TRBV18,TRBD1,TRBJ1-1,NA,TGTGCCAGCTCCCAAGGACAGGGCAAGATGAACACTGAAGCTTTCTTT,CASSQGQGKMNTEAFF
TRBV30,NA,TRBJ2-5,NA,TGTGCCTGGAGTGTAGGGTCTGCATCCCAGTACTTC,CAWSVGSASQYF
TRBV4-1,NA,TRBJ2-7,NA,TGCGCCAGCAGCCAACCTTCTCAGAATCTTTACGAGCAGTACTTC,CASSQPSQNLYEQYF
TRBV7-9,TRBD1,TRBJ1-5,NA,TGTGCCAGCAGCCCCTCACGGACAGGGGGCGGGTGGCAGCCCCAGCATTTT,CASSPSRTGGGWQPQHF
TRBV19,NA,TRBJ2-7,NA,TGTGCCAGTAGTATTGGCACCCGCTCCTACGAGCAGTACTTC,CASSIGTRSYEQYF
TRBV6-5,NA,TRBJ2-2,NA,TGTGCCAGCAGACAGGGCCCCGGGGAGCTGTTTTTT,CASRQGPGELFF
TRBV4-3,TRBD2,TRBJ2-7,NA,TGCGCCAGCAGCCAAGGGACTAGCGGGAGTGGGTACGAGCAGTACTTC,CASSQGTSGSGYEQYF
TRBV5-1,TRBD2,TRBJ2-3,NA,TGCGCCAGCAGCCCCGGGACTAGTTGGACAGATACGCAGTATTTT,CASSPGTSWTDTQYF
TRBV21-1,NA,TRBJ2-7,NA,TGTGCCAGCAGCAAAATGAAAAGGCGGGACAGGGGTAGATACGAGCAGTACTTC,CASSKMKRRDRGRYEQYF
TRBV7-2,NA,TRBJ2-7,NA,TGTGCCAGCGGAGCGTCCGGGAGCCACGAGCAGTACTTC,CASGASGSHEQYF
TRBV30,NA,TRBJ2-1,NA,TGTGCCTGGGACCAAATGACAGGAGCCTACTTGGTTGAGCAGTTCTTC,CAWDQMTGAYLVEQFF
TRBV19,TRBD2,TRBJ2-1,NA,TGTGCCAGTAGTGTCGAGGGCGGGGGGGCCCCCCCCGACAATGAGCAGTTCTTC,CASSVEGGGAPPDNEQFF
TRBV18,NA,TRBJ2-3,NA,TGTGCCAGCTCCCTTGACAGTCAAACAGATACGCAGTATTTT,CASSLDSQTDTQYF
TRBV11-2,NA,TRBJ1-4,once,TGTGCCAGCAGCCTAGGCCTAGGGGGGATTAATGAAAAACTGTTTTTT,CASSLGLGGINEKLFF
TRBV6-1,NA,TRBJ1-1,NA,TGTGCCAGCAGAATCGACGGAAACACTGAAGCTTTCTTT,CASRIDGNTEAFF
TRBV5-4,NA,TRBJ1-1,NA,TGTGCCAGCAGCCTTACTCAACGGGACACTGAAGCTTTCTTT,CASSLTQRDTEAFF
TRBV2,NA,TRBJ1-4,NA,TGTGCCAGCAGGCAGGAAGTGGGGGAAAAACTGTTTTTT,CASRQEVGEKLFF
TRBV19,TRBD1,TRBJ1-1,few,TGTGCCAGTAGGGGGACAGGGTCGACTGAAGCTTTCTTT,CASRGTGSTEAFF
TRBV5-1,NA,TRBJ2-7,NA,TGCGCCAGCAGCTTGGAGGGGAACTACGAGCAGTACTTC,CASSLEGNYEQYF
TRBV7-2,NA,TRBJ2-3,NA,TGTGCCAGCAGACCTGACAGGAGTGGGGCGGATACGCAGTATTTT,CASRPDRSGADTQYF
TRBV11-2,NA,TRBJ2-7,NA,TGTGCCAGCAGCCTGGAAGGGCGGGGCGGCGGCGAGCAGTACTTC,CASSLEGRGGGEQYF
TRBV18,NA,TRBJ2-3,NA,TGTGCCAGCTCACCCGCCGGGACGCCCTTCACAGATACGCAGTATTTT,CASSPAGTPFTDTQYF
TRBV5-1,TRBD2,TRBJ2-5,NA,TGCGCCAGCAGCTTGACTAGCGGGAGTGAGACCCAGTACTTC,CASSLTSGSETQYF
TRBV9,NA,TRBJ2-3,once,TGTGCCAGCAGCGTAGATGCGCCCCCCACAGATACGCAGTATTTT,CASSVDAPPTDTQYF
TRBV6-5,NA,TRBJ1-2,once,TGTGCCAGCAGTTATCTGGGGGGCGGCTACACCTTC,CASSYLGGGYTF
TRBV18,NA,TRBJ1-5,NA,TGTGCCAGCTCACTATCGGACAGTTATAAGCCCCAGCATTTT,CASSLSDSYKPQHF
TRBV19,NA,TRBJ2-3,NA,TGTGCCAGTAGTATACGGGTACGGGACATATTCACAGATACGCAGTATTTT,CASSIRVRDIFTDTQYF
TRBV5-5,NA,TRBJ2-7,NA,TGTGCCAGCAGCTTGGTGGCAGGGGAATTCTACGAGCAGTACTTC,CASSLVAGEFYEQYF
TRBV5-1,NA,TRBJ2-7,once,TGCGCCAGCAGCTTATCCCTCACAGGGTACGAGCAGTACTTC,CASSLSLTGYEQYF
TRBV6-5,NA,TRBJ2-7,once,TGTGCCAGCAGTTATAGTGGGACTGGGACCTACGAGCAGTACTTC,CASSYSGTGTYEQYF
TRBV7-2,TRBD1,TRBJ2-7,NA,TGTGCCAGCAGCCCGGGACAGGGGGCTCTGGACGAGCAGTACTTC,CASSPGQGALDEQYF
TRBV5-8,NA,TRBJ1-2,NA,TGTGCCAGCAGCTCCCGTGGTGGAAACTATGGCTACACCTTC,CASSSRGGNYGYTF
TRBV5-1,TRBD2,TRBJ2-2,NA,TGCGCCAGCAGCTGGACTAGCGGGGTCTCCGGGGAGCTGTTTTTT,CASSWTSGVSGELFF
TRBV2,TRBD1,TRBJ1-4,NA,TGTGCCAGCAGTGAGTCAGGGGGCGTTAATGAAAAACTGTTTTTT,CASSESGGVNEKLFF
TRBV30,NA,TRBJ2-2,once,TGTGCCTGGAGTCCTGCGAACACCGGGGAGCTGTTTTTT,CAWSPANTGELFF
TRBV6-5,TRBD2,TRBJ2-3,once,TGTGCCAGCAGGCCGGGACTAGCGACAGATACGCAGTATTTT,CASRPGLATDTQYF
TRBV28,NA,TRBJ1-4,NA,TGTGCCAGCAGTTTGGTCGTCAGGGCTCCAACTAATGAAAAACTGTTTTTT,CASSLVVRAPTNEKLFF
TRBV2,NA,TRBJ2-7,NA,TGTGCCAGCAGTAGTCAGGGGACGGGCTCCTACGAGCAGTACTTC,CASSSQGTGSYEQYF
TRBV7-2,TRBD2,TRBJ2-1,NA,TGTGCCAGCAGCAGTACTAGCGGGTCCTACAATGAGCAGTTCTTC,CASSSTSGSYNEQFF
TRBV18,TRBD1,TRBJ2-7,NA,TGTGCCAGCTCACGTTCAGGAAAGACGGGACAGGGGCGCCTTGGGATGCCCTACGAGCAGTACTTC,CASSRSGKTGQGRLGMPYEQYF
TRBV19,TRBD1,TRBJ1-6,once,TGTGCCAGTAGTATAGTCGGGACAGGGAATAATTCACCCCTCCACTTT,CASSIVGTGNNSPLHF
TRBV9,NA,TRBJ2-5,NA,TGTGCCAGCAGCCCCCGCCTGATCCAAGAGACCCAGTACTTC,CASSPRLIQETQYF
TRBV19,TRBD1,TRBJ1-6,few,TGTGCCAGTAGCCAGACAGGGGGTAATTCACCCCTCCACTTT,CASSQTGGNSPLHF
TRBV9,NA,TRBJ2-2,NA,TGTGCCAGCAGCTCTAACCCTTCCCCCGAAGGAAGGACATACAACACCGGGGAGCTGTTTTTT,CASSSNPSPEGRTYNTGELFF
TRBV19,NA,TRBJ1-5,NA,TGTGCCAGTAGCATTATCGGCCAGATGGACCAGCCCCAGCATTTT,CASSIIGQMDQPQHF
TRBV30,TRBD1,TRBJ1-2,NA,TGTGCCTGGAGTCGGGACAGCACTAACTATGGCTACACCTTC,CAWSRDSTNYGYTF
TRBV11-1,TRBD1,TRBJ1-2,NA,TGTGCCAGCAGCGTCTCAACGACAGGGGAAGGCTACACCTTC,CASSVSTTGEGYTF
TRBV6-1,TRBD1,TRBJ1-1,NA,TGTGCCAGCAGTGGGTTTCGGGGACAGGAAGCTTTCTTT,CASSGFRGQEAFF
TRBV5-1,TRBD1,TRBJ1-4,NA,TGCGCCAGCAGCCCGACCGGGACAGCCCCTGAAAAACTGTTTTTT,CASSPTGTAPEKLFF
TRBV9,NA,TRBJ2-1,NA,TGTGCCAGCAGCGTACTCATTGGTGAGCAGTTCTTC,CASSVLIGEQFF
TRBV7-7,TRBD2,TRBJ2-5,once,TGTGCTAGCAGCCCCGGGGGGGGAGAGACCCAGTACTTC,CASSPGGGETQYF
TRBV6-1,TRBD1,TRBJ2-7,NA,TGTGCCAGCGGGGGAGGGACAGGGCTCTACGAGCAGTACTTC,CASGGGTGLYEQYF
TRBV28,NA,TRBJ1-5,NA,TGTGCCAGCAGTTGGGCGGCCTTCAATCAGCCCCAGCATTTT,CASSWAAFNQPQHF
TRBV7-2,TRBD2,TRBJ2-5,NA,TGTGCCAGCACCGCAAGGACTAGCGGGAGCGAGACCCAGTACTTC,CASTARTSGSETQYF
TRBV11-2,TRBD1,TRBJ2-7,NA,TGTGCCAGCAGCTCAATTACAGGGGATACCTACGAGCAGTACTTC,CASSSITGDTYEQYF
TRBV6-1,TRBD2,TRBJ2-5,NA,TGTGCCAGCAGCGGACTAGCGGGGTCGGAGACCCAGTACTTC,CASSGLAGSETQYF
TRBV10-3,NA,TRBJ1-4,NA,TGTGCCATCAGTGCGGGGAGCGGGGAAAAACTGTTTTTT,CAISAGSGEKLFF
TRBV15,NA,TRBJ1-5,NA,TGTGCCACCAGCGGGAGACTCCTTGAGCCCCAGCATTTT,CATSGRLLEPQHF